This is a list of T cell receptor beta chains from one sample in a study of T-cell reconstitution after alpha-beta-depleted transplantation in children. From the PCR reads, TCRdb called clonotypes with MiXCR, one entry per CDR3 protein. The sample comprises around 380,000 distinct CDR3 sequences, about a tenth of which are singletons, and 4.5% to 7% rests with the top ten. Here the sequenced sample was PBMCs from the stem cell graft donor, taken from the stem cell graft. The receptors shown here come from a human donor who donated a stem cell graft to a child with acute myeloid leukemia. The CDR3 runs from the conserved cysteine through the conserved F or W. Fields, in order: clone size, J gene, V gene, D gene, CDR3 protein, CDR3 DNA. D genes are given only for firm matches. Only some rows state a clone size, as once, few, many or a class for expanded clones.

clone_size: few; j_call: TRBJ2-2; v_call: TRBV7-9; d_call: NA; cdr3_aa: CASSLAAGLTGELFF; cdr3_nt: TGTGCCAGCAGCTTAGCCGCGGGATTGACCGGGGAGCTGTTTTTT
clone_size: few; j_call: TRBJ1-4; v_call: TRBV29-1; d_call: NA; cdr3_aa: CSVERVGSNEKLFF; cdr3_nt: TGCAGCGTTGAAAGGGTGGGGAGCAATGAAAAACTGTTTTTT
clone_size: NA; j_call: TRBJ2-7; v_call: TRBV6-5; d_call: TRBD2; cdr3_aa: CASSYSVGGNSYEQYF; cdr3_nt: TGTGCCAGCAGTTACTCGGTGGGGGGGAACTCCTACGAGCAGTACTTC
clone_size: few; j_call: TRBJ2-1; v_call: TRBV20-1; d_call: TRBD2; cdr3_aa: CSAPLATYNEQFF; cdr3_nt: TGCAGTGCACCACTAGCGACTTACAATGAGCAGTTCTTC
clone_size: few; j_call: TRBJ1-3; v_call: TRBV10-3; d_call: NA; cdr3_aa: CAARQSSGNTIYF; cdr3_nt: TGTGCCGCGAGACAGAGCTCTGGAAACACCATATATTTT
clone_size: NA; j_call: TRBJ2-2; v_call: TRBV5-1; d_call: NA; cdr3_aa: CASSRQDTGELFF; cdr3_nt: TGCGCCAGCAGTAGACAGGACACCGGGGAGCTGTTTTTT
clone_size: NA; j_call: TRBJ2-2; v_call: TRBV12-3/TRBV12-4; d_call: TRBD2; cdr3_aa: CASSFKLAGVNTGELFF; cdr3_nt: TGTGCCAGCAGTTTTAAGCTAGCGGGAGTGAACACCGGGGAGCTGTTTTTT
clone_size: many; j_call: TRBJ2-3; v_call: TRBV5-1; d_call: NA; cdr3_aa: CASSVEPGPFYTQYF; cdr3_nt: TGCGCCAGCAGCGTAGAACCGGGCCCCTTCTATACGCAGTATTTT
clone_size: many; j_call: TRBJ1-1; v_call: TRBV13; d_call: NA; cdr3_aa: CASTTPRTNTEAFF; cdr3_nt: TGTGCCAGCACCACTCCAAGGACGAACACTGAAGCTTTCTTT
clone_size: NA; j_call: TRBJ2-3; v_call: TRBV3-1; d_call: TRBD2; cdr3_aa: CASSQPGGGANTQYF; cdr3_nt: TGTGCCAGCAGCCAGCCCGGCGGGGGGGCCAATACGCAGTATTTT
clone_size: few; j_call: TRBJ1-2; v_call: TRBV4-1; d_call: NA; cdr3_aa: CASSQDHQGYGYTF; cdr3_nt: TGCGCCAGCAGCCAAGATCATCAGGGCTATGGCTACACCTTC
clone_size: NA; j_call: TRBJ2-3; v_call: TRBV20-1; d_call: TRBD2; cdr3_aa: CSARARSLAADTQYF; cdr3_nt: TGCAGTGCTAGAGCTAGGTCGCTAGCGGCAGATACGCAGTATTTT
clone_size: NA; j_call: TRBJ2-7; v_call: TRBV5-1; d_call: NA; cdr3_aa: CASSPRSGEQYF; cdr3_nt: TGCGCCAGCAGCCCCCGTTCGGGCGAGCAGTACTTC
clone_size: NA; j_call: TRBJ2-5; v_call: TRBV7-8; d_call: TRBD2; cdr3_aa: CASSLKQAGELIETQYF; cdr3_nt: TGTGCCAGCAGCTTAAAACAGGCGGGGGAGTTGATAGAGACCCAGTACTTC
clone_size: few; j_call: TRBJ2-1; v_call: TRBV7-6; d_call: TRBD1; cdr3_aa: CASSFAPGQGDNEQFF; cdr3_nt: TGTGCCAGCAGCTTCGCACCGGGACAGGGGGACAATGAGCAGTTCTTC
clone_size: few; j_call: TRBJ2-3; v_call: TRBV7-9; d_call: NA; cdr3_aa: CASSFRPDRQYF; cdr3_nt: TGTGCCAGCAGCTTCCGGCCGGATAGGCAGTATTTT
clone_size: many; j_call: TRBJ1-1; v_call: TRBV7-8; d_call: TRBD1; cdr3_aa: CASSPSGGGTEAFF; cdr3_nt: TGTGCCAGCAGCCCCTCAGGGGGCGGGACTGAAGCTTTCTTT
clone_size: few; j_call: TRBJ2-2; v_call: TRBV14; d_call: NA; cdr3_aa: CASSQLAGTGELFF; cdr3_nt: TGTGCCAGCAGCCAACTGGCAGGGACCGGGGAGCTGTTTTTT
clone_size: NA; j_call: TRBJ1-4; v_call: TRBV5-1; d_call: NA; cdr3_aa: CASSFNGPGYEKLFF; cdr3_nt: TGCGCCAGCAGTTTCAATGGGCCTGGGTATGAAAAACTGTTTTTT
clone_size: few; j_call: TRBJ2-1; v_call: TRBV3-1; d_call: NA; cdr3_aa: CASSQDLGRAVPYNEQFF; cdr3_nt: TGTGCCAGCAGCCAAGATCTCGGGCGGGCCGTACCCTACAATGAGCAGTTCTTC
clone_size: many; j_call: TRBJ2-7; v_call: TRBV5-5; d_call: NA; cdr3_aa: CASSLDGDEQYF; cdr3_nt: TGTGCCAGCAGCTTGGACGGGGACGAGCAGTACTTC
clone_size: few; j_call: TRBJ2-1; v_call: TRBV29-1; d_call: TRBD1; cdr3_aa: CSVAQGAYNEQFF; cdr3_nt: TGCAGCGTCGCCCAGGGGGCCTACAATGAGCAGTTCTTC
clone_size: NA; j_call: TRBJ2-6; v_call: TRBV14; d_call: NA; cdr3_aa: CASSQDLGGANVLTF; cdr3_nt: TGTGCCAGCAGCCAAGATTTGGGGGGGGCCAACGTCCTGACTTTC
clone_size: few; j_call: TRBJ1-5; v_call: TRBV6-1; d_call: TRBD1; cdr3_aa: CASSRDSYQPQHF; cdr3_nt: TGTGCCAGCAGTCGGGACAGCTATCAGCCCCAGCATTTT
clone_size: few; j_call: TRBJ1-1; v_call: TRBV29-1; d_call: NA; cdr3_aa: CSALEQNTEAFF; cdr3_nt: TGCAGCGCCCTTGAGCAGAACACTGAAGCTTTCTTT
clone_size: few; j_call: TRBJ2-7; v_call: TRBV27; d_call: TRBD2; cdr3_aa: CASSWDGRGEQYF; cdr3_nt: TGTGCCAGCAGTTGGGACGGGAGGGGCGAGCAGTACTTC
clone_size: NA; j_call: TRBJ1-5; v_call: TRBV7-2; d_call: TRBD1; cdr3_aa: CASSAPRGRERNQPQHF; cdr3_nt: TGTGCCAGCAGCGCCCCTAGGGGGCGCGAGAGAAATCAGCCCCAGCATTTT
clone_size: NA; j_call: TRBJ2-5; v_call: TRBV19; d_call: NA; cdr3_aa: CASRPTSGPGYETQYF; cdr3_nt: TGTGCCAGTAGGCCCACTTCCGGGCCAGGGTATGAGACCCAGTACTTC
clone_size: few; j_call: TRBJ2-2; v_call: TRBV5-1; d_call: TRBD2; cdr3_aa: CASSWGLASTGELFF; cdr3_nt: TGCGCCAGCAGCTGGGGACTAGCGAGTACCGGGGAGCTGTTTTTT
clone_size: NA; j_call: TRBJ1-1; v_call: TRBV11-3; d_call: TRBD1; cdr3_aa: CASSLTGTGGAEAFF; cdr3_nt: TGTGCCAGCAGCTTGACCGGGACAGGGGGAGCTGAAGCTTTCTTT
clone_size: NA; j_call: TRBJ1-2; v_call: TRBV6-5; d_call: NA; cdr3_aa: CASSYRGSGYTF; cdr3_nt: TGTGCCAGCAGTTACCGGGGGAGCGGCTACACCTTC